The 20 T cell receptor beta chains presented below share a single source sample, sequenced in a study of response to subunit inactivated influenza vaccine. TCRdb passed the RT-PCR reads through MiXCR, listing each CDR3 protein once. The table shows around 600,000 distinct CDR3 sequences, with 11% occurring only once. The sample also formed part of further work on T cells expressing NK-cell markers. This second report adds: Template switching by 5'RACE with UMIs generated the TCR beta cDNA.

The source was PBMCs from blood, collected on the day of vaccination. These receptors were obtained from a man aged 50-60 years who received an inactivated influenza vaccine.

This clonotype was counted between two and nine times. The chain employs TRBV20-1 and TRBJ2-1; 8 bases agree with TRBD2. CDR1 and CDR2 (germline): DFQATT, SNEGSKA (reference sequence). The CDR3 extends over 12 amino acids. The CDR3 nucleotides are TGCAGCGGGACTAGCTCCTACAATGAGCAGTTCTTC. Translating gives CSGTSSYNEQFF.

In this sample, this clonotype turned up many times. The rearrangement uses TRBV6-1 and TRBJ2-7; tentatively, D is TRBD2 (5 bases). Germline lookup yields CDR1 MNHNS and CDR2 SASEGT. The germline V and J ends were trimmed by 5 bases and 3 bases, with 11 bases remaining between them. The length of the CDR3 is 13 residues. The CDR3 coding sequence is TGTGCCAGCAGTCCCGGACTTCTCTACGAGCAGTACTTC. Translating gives CASSPGLLYEQYF.

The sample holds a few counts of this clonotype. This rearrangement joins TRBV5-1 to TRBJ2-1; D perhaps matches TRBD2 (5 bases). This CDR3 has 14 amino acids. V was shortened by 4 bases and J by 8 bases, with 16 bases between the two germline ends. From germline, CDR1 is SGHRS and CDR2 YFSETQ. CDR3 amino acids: CASSPSGRGDEQFF. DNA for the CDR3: TGCGCCAGCAGCCCTAGTGGACGGGGAGATGAGCAGTTCTTC.

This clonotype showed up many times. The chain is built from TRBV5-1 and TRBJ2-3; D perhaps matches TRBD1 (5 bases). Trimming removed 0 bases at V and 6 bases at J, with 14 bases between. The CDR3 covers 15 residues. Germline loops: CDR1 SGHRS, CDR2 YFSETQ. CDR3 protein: CASSLGDRIQDTQYF. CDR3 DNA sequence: TGCGCCAGCAGCTTGGGCGACAGAATACAGGATACGCAGTATTTT.

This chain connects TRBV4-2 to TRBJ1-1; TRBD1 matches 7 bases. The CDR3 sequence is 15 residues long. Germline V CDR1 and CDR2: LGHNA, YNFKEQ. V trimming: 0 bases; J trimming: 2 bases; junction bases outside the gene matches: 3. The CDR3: CASSQDRDSNTEAFF. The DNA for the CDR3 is TGTGCCAGCAGCCAAGACCGGGACAGTAACACTGAAGCTTTCTTT.

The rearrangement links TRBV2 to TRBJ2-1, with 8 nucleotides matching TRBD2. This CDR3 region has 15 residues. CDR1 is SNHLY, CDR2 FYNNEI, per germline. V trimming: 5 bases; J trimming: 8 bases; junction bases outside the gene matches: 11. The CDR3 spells CASSIDTGTRYEQFF. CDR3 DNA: TGTGCCAGCAGTATCGATACCGGGACTAGGTATGAGCAGTTCTTC.

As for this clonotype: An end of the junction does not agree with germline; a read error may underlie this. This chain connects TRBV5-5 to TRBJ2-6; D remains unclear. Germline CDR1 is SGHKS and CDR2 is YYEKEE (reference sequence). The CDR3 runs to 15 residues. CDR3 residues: CSSSFSTAGANVLTF. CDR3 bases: TGTTCCAGCAGCTTCAGCACCGCTGGGGCCAACGTCCTGACTTTC.

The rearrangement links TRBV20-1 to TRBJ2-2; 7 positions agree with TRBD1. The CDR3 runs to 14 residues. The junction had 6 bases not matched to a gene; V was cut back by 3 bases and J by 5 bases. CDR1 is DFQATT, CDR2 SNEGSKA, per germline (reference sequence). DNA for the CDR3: TGCAGTGCTAGTCAGGGGGTTGGGACCGGGGAGCTGTTTTTT. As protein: CSASQGVGTGELFF.

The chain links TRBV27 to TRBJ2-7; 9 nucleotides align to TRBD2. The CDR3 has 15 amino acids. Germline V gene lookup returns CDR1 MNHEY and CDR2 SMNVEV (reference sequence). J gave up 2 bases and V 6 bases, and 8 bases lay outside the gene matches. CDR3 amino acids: CASSFSGGRTYEQYF. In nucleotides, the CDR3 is TGTGCCAGCAGCTTTAGCGGGGGCCGTACCTACGAGCAGTACTTC.

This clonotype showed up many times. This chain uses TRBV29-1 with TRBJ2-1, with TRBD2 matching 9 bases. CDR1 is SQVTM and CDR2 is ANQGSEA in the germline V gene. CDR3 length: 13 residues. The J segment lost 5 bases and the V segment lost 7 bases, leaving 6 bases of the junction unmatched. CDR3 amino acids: CSAGTSRDNEQFF. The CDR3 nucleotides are TGCAGCGCCGGGACTAGCAGGGACAATGAGCAGTTCTTC.

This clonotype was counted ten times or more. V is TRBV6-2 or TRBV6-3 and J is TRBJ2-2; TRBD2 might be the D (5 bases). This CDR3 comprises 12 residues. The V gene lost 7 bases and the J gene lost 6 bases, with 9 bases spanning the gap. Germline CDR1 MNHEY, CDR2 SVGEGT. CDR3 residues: CASKAGPGELFF. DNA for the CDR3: TGTGCCAGCAAGGCGGGTCCCGGGGAGCTGTTTTTT.

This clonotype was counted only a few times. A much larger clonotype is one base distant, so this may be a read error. CDR3 loop: CSARDGGNNEQFF. CDR3 nucleotide sequence: TGCAGTGCTAGAGATGGGGGGAACAATGAGCAGTTCTTC. The V call is TRBV20-1, the J call TRBJ2-1, with D possibly being TRBD2 (6 bases). Trimming took 0 bases from V and 5 from J, leaving 8 bases between them. The length of the CDR3 is 13 residues. In germline, CDR1 is DFQATT, CDR2 SNEGSKA (reference sequence).

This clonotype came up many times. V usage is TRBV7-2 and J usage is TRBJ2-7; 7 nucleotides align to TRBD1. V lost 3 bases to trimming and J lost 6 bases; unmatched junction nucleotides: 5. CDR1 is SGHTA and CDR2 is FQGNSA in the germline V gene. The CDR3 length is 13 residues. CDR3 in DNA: TGTGCCAGCAGCTTCGGGACAGCTTCCGAGCAGTACTTC. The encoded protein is CASSFGTASEQYF.

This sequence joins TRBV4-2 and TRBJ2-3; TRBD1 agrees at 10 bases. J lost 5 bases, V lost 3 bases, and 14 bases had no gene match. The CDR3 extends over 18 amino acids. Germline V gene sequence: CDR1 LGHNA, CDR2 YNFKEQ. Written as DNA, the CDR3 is TGTGCCAGCAGCCACCTGCAGTGGGACAGGGGACTGAAAGATACGCAGTATTTT. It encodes CASSHLQWDRGLKDTQYF.

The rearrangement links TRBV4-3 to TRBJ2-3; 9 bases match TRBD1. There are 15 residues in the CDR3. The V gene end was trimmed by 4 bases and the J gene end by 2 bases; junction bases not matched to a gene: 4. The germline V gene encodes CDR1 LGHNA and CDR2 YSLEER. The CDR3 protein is CASSRRTGDTDTQYF. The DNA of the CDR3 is TGCGCCAGCAGCCGTCGGACAGGGGACACAGATACGCAGTATTTT.

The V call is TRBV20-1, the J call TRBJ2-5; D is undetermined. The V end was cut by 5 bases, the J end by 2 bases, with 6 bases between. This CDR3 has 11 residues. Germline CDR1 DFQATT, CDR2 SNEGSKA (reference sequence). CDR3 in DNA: TGCAGTGCTCAACTACAAGAGACCCAGTACTTC. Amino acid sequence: CSAQLQETQYF.

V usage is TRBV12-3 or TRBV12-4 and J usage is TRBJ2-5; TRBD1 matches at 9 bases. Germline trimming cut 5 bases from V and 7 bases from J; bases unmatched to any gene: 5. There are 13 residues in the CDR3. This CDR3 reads CASSGTGRGTQYF. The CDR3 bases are TGTGCCAGCAGTGGGACAGGGCGAGGGACCCAGTACTTC.

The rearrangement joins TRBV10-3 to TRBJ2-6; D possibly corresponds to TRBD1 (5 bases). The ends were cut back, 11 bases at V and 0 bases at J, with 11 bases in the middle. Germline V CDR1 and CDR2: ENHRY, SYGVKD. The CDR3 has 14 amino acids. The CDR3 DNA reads TGTGCCGTACAGGACCGCTCTGGGGCCAACGTCCTGACTTTC. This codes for CAVQDRSGANVLTF.

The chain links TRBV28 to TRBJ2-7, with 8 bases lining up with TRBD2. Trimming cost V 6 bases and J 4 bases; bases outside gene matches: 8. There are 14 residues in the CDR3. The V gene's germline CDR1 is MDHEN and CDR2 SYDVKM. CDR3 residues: CASSIAAGGYEQYF. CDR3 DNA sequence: TGTGCCAGCAGCATCGCGGCGGGAGGATACGAGCAGTACTTC.

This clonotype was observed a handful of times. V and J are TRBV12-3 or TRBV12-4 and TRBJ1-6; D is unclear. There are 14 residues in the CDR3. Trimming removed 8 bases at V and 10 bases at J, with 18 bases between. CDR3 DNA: TGTGCCAGCGGAAAAGACATTCTCTTGTCACCCCTCCACTTT. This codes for CASGKDILLSPLHF.